This entry is about one T cell receptor (beta chain). Its antigen is undetermined. Method: immunoSEQ multiplex PCR; TCRdb's copy keeps in-frame clones and lacks some. The sample contains about 2.1 million clones, about 94% of which appear only once. This sample is drawn from a study of shared clonotypes between healthy human individuals. The study's findings and limits: Compared with clonotypes that all four donors shared, non-shared clonotypes had lower generation probabilities. The study sampled only blood, and tissue repertoires likely differ. Sharing of clonotypes among donors was expected to vary with sequencing depth.

In the naive CD8 group, cells lacked CD45RO and were positively selected for CCR7, so terminally differentiated effector memory CD45RA+ cells were left out. V was pared by 1 base and J by 3 bases, with 15 bases between. Germline V gene sequence: CDR1 SGHVS, CDR2 FNYEAQ. This CDR3 has 16 residues. The sequence came from a man younger than 35 in good health. Some clones in this sample may be carry-over from other donors' samples. The J gene is TRBJ1-1, the V gene TRBV7-6; D remains ambiguous. Material: naive CD8+ T cells from PBMCs. CDR3 nucleotides: TGTGCCAGCAGCTTAGGACCGACGGAATACGACACTGAAGCTTTCTTT. It specifies CASSLGPTEYDTEAFF.